The 30 T cell receptor beta chains reported below all come from one sample, sequenced in a study of OX40 agonist ivuxolimab in advanced cancers. Produced via immunoSEQ multiplex PCR; TCRdb's table is partial and in-frame only. Found here are some 65,000 clones, approximately 86% of them singletons; the top ten hold around 2%. Sample: CD4+ or CD8+ T cells sorted from blood, taken in a trial of the OX40 agonist ivuxolimab. Receptors were obtained from an adult with an advanced solid tumor such as melanoma, head and neck, liver or kidney cancer.

The V call is TRBV28, the J call TRBJ2-7, with TRBD1 matching over 11 bases. V gave up 6 bases and J gave up 2 bases; unmatched junction bases: 12. CDR1 MDHEN and CDR2 SYDVKM come from the germline V gene. The CDR3 totals 17 residues. The DNA of the CDR3 is TGTGCCAGCAGAAGAACGGGACAGGGGGTTTGGGCCTACGAGCAGTACTTC. This codes for CASRRTGQGVWAYEQYF. The whole variable domain, remainder taken from reference TRBV28 and TRBJ2-7, is DVKVTQSSRYLVKRTGEKVFLECVQDMDHENMFWYRQDPGLGLRLIYFSYDVKMKEKGDIPEGYSVSREKKERFSLILESASTNQTSMYLCASRRTGQGVWAYEQYFGPGTRLTVT.

This clone turned up a few times. This chain connects TRBV6-5 to TRBJ1-4, with TRBD1 as a possible D gene (5 bases). Per the germline V gene, CDR1 is MNHEY and CDR2 is SVGAGI. This CDR3 has 14 residues. V dropped 6 bases and J dropped 4 bases, with 12 bases sitting between them. DNA of the CDR3: TGTGCCAGCAGGCCGGGACCGCGTAATGAAAAACTGTTTTTT. Translated: CASRPGPRNEKLFF.

This chain uses TRBV6-5 with TRBJ2-7; TRBD1 matches at 7 bases. With 5 bases clipped from V and 4 bases from J, the junction kept 11 bases outside the gene matches. Germline CDR1 reads MNHEY; CDR2 reads SVGAGI. This CDR3 region has 15 residues. Here the CDR3 DNA reads TGTGCCAGCAGTAGAAGTGCCGGGACAGCTTACGAGCAGTACTTC. This translates into CASSRSAGTAYEQYF.

The chain uses TRBV4-2 and TRBJ2-5; the match to TRBD2 covers 7 bases. After removal of 4 bases from V and 3 bases from J, the junction contained 8 bases not matched to a gene. In germline, CDR1 is LGHNA, CDR2 YNFKEQ. This CDR3 has 15 amino acids. In DNA, the CDR3 is TGTGCCAGCAGCCCCCTATGGGCGGGAGAAGAGACCCAGTACTTC. Amino acid sequence: CASSPLWAGEETQYF.

The V gene is TRBV6-5, the J gene TRBJ1-4; 9 bases fit TRBD1. Germline-derived CDR1 and CDR2 are MNHEY and SVGAGI. This CDR3 has 15 amino acids. V shed 2 bases, J shed 4 bases, and the junction held 2 bases outside the gene matches. CDR3 region: CASSYGQGFNEKLFF. CDR3 bases: TGTGCCAGCAGTTACGGACAGGGGTTTAATGAAAAACTGTTTTTT.

This sequence joins TRBV27 and TRBJ1-2; 10 bases line up with TRBD1. Looked up from germline, CDR1 is MNHEY and CDR2 is SMNVEV (reference sequence). V dropped 6 bases and J dropped 4; count of bases not matched to a gene: 5. The CDR3 loop spans 14 amino acids. CDR3 sequence: CASSQRQGAYGYTF. The CDR3 DNA reads TGTGCCAGCAGCCAAAGACAGGGGGCCTATGGCTACACCTTC.

The rearrangement uses TRBV7-3 and TRBJ2-1; tentatively, D is TRBD1 (6 bases). CDR3 length equals 14 residues. V was trimmed by 5 bases and J by 13 bases, leaving 21 bases between them. Germline lookup yields CDR1 SGHTA and CDR2 FQGTGA. The CDR3 spells CASSPTRDTLGQFF. DNA of the CDR3: TGTGCCAGCAGCCCAACACGGGACACTCTAGGACAGTTCTTC.

V is TRBV7-2 and J is TRBJ2-7; a weak D match, TRBD2 (6 bases). The CDR3 contains 13 residues. Germline loops: CDR1 SGHTA, CDR2 FQGNSA. Trimming took 5 bases from V and 7 from J, leaving 15 bases between them. CDR3 sequence reads: CASSGGDPWEQYF. The CDR3 bases are TGTGCCAGCAGCGGAGGGGACCCTTGGGAGCAGTACTTC. Together with reference TRBV7-2 and TRBJ2-7, the CDR3 gives the full variable domain: GAGVSQSPSNKVTEKGKDVELRCDPISGHTALYWYRQSLGQGLEFLIYFQGNSAPDKSGLPSDRFSAERTGGSVSTLTIQRTQQEDSAVYLCASSGGDPWEQYFGPGTRLTVT.

V gene TRBV6-5 combines with J gene TRBJ2-1; D not certain. Trimming cost V 5 bases and J 7 bases, with 9 bases left between them. This CDR3 region has 12 residues. The germline V gene has CDR1 MNHEY and CDR2 SVGAGI. The CDR3 protein is CASSDHGNEQFF. In nucleotides, the CDR3 is TGTGCCAGCAGTGACCATGGGAATGAGCAGTTCTTC.

This chain joins TRBV9 and TRBJ1-2; possible D gene TRBD1, 5 bases. This CDR3 is 15 amino acids long. Germline V CDR1 and CDR2: SGDLS, YYNGEE. Deletions cut 1 base from V and 0 bases from J, with 10 bases between. The CDR3 DNA is TGTGCCAGCAGCGTATTCGGGGGAGCTAACTATGGCTACACCTTC. Protein product: CASSVFGGANYGYTF.

The chain couples TRBV28 to TRBJ1-5, with 10 positions matching TRBD1. CDR1 and CDR2 from the germline V gene are MDHEN and SYDVKM. This CDR3 has 15 residues. Losses at the gene ends were 5 bases for V and 5 bases for J; bases not matched to a gene: 6. In nucleotides, the CDR3 is TGTGCCAGCAGTCTCGGACAGGGGGTATATCAGCCCCAGCATTTT. Protein sequence: CASSLGQGVYQPQHF. Combining the CDR3 with reference TRBV28 and TRBJ1-5 gives the whole variable domain DVKVTQSSRYLVKRTGEKVFLECVQDMDHENMFWYRQDPGLGLRLIYFSYDVKMKEKGDIPEGYSVSREKKERFSLILESASTNQTSMYLCASSLGQGVYQPQHFGDGTRLSIL.

CDR3 coding DNA: TGTGCCAGCAGCTTAGTAACTACGAATTCACCCCTCCACTTT. Translation: CASSLVTTNSPLHF. V is TRBV7-2 and J is TRBJ1-6; D is undetermined. The CDR3 loop spans 14 amino acids. V was cut by 1 base and J by 7 bases, with 8 bases left in between. Per the germline V gene, CDR1 is SGHTA and CDR2 is FQGNSA.

The chain couples TRBV25-1 to TRBJ2-3; 8 nucleotides match TRBD1. V was pared by 7 bases and J by 5 bases, with 11 bases of the junction left unmatched. CDR1 and CDR2 (germline): MGHDK, SYGVNS. The CDR3 has 15 residues. Written as DNA, the CDR3 is TGTGCCAGCAAAGACTCCAGGGGGCCCTTAGATACGCAGTATTTT. It translates to CASKDSRGPLDTQYF.

This rearrangement joins TRBV11-2 to TRBJ1-5; D call uncertain. CDR1 and CDR2 from the germline V gene are SGHAT and FQNNGV. There are 13 residues in the CDR3. The germline V and J ends were trimmed by 2 bases and 1 base, with 3 bases remaining between them. The CDR3, as DNA: TGTGCCAGCAGCTTAACGAGCAATCAGCCCCAGCATTTT. The encoded protein is CASSLTSNQPQHF.

CDR3 residues: CASSPGTAQETQYF. The CDR3 region has the DNA TGCGCCAGCAGCCCGGGGACAGCGCAAGAGACCCAGTACTTC. The V gene is TRBV5-1, the J gene TRBJ2-5, with 7 bases identical to TRBD1. V shed 4 bases and J 2 bases; nucleotides not matched to a gene: 5. The CDR3 spans 14 residues. Germline CDR1 SGHRS, CDR2 YFSETQ.

The chain couples TRBV29-1 to TRBJ1-2; D gene unclear. The CDR3 is 12 amino acids. Trimming pared 7 bases from V and 1 base from J, leaving 10 bases between. The germline gives CDR1 SQVTM, CDR2 ANQGSEA. CDR3 loop: CSGADGNYGYTF. CDR3 coding DNA: TGCAGCGGGGCGGACGGTAACTATGGCTACACCTTC.

This clone has only one observation. This rearrangement joins TRBV29-1 to TRBJ1-2; 7 bases map to TRBD1. CDR1 and CDR2 from the germline V gene are SQVTM and ANQGSEA. The CDR3 is 14 amino acids. V dropped 3 bases and J dropped 2; count of bases not matched to a gene: 6. The CDR3 spells CSVDTQGGNYGYTF. The CDR3 bases are TGCAGCGTTGATACGCAGGGGGGAAACTATGGCTACACCTTC. Variable domain in full (rest from reference TRBV29-1 and TRBJ1-2): SAVISQKPSRDICQRGTSLTIQCQVDSQVTMMFWYRQQPGQSLTLIATANQGSEATYESGFVIDKFPISRPNLTFSTLTVSNMSPEDSSIYLCSVDTQGGNYGYTFGSGTRLTVV.

V usage is TRBV15 and J usage is TRBJ2-6; no clear D. Per the germline V gene, CDR1 is LNHNV and CDR2 is YYDKDF (reference sequence). Between the trimmed V and J ends, which lost 1 base and 0 bases, there was a span of 7 bases. CDR3 length: 16 amino acids. CDR3 sequence (DNA): TGTGCCACCAGCAGAGCAGCGAACTCTGGGGCCAACGTCCTGACTTTC. Translating gives CATSRAANSGANVLTF.

The CDR3 reads CASSLAGRSEAFF. The CDR3 coding sequence is TGCGCCAGCAGCTTGGCCGGACGATCTGAAGCTTTCTTT. The rearrangement joins TRBV5-1 to TRBJ1-1, with no clear D. This CDR3 is 13 amino acids long. CDR1 SGHRS and CDR2 YFSETQ come from the germline V gene. Trimming took 0 bases from V and 6 from J, leaving 9 bases between them.

The chain employs TRBV5-1 and TRBJ1-1; tentative D call: TRBD1 (5 bases). Germline V gene data show CDR1 as SGHRS and CDR2 as YFSETQ. The V end lost 0 bases, the J end lost 1 base, and 7 bases lay between the germline ends. The CDR3 is made up of 14 amino acids. CDR3 in DNA: TGCGCCAGCAGCTTGGCAGGGTCGAACACTGAAGCTTTCTTT. Translated: CASSLAGSNTEAFF.

This chain links TRBV19 with TRBJ2-2, with 11 bases aligning to TRBD1. This CDR3 is built from 15 residues. Germline CDR1 is LNHDA and CDR2 is SQIVND (reference sequence). With 6 bases clipped from V and 7 bases from J, the junction kept 7 bases outside the gene matches. As DNA, the CDR3 is TGTGCCAGTAGAGGACAGGGGGCACGCTTCGGGGAGCTGTTTTTT. This gives the protein CASRGQGARFGELFF.

This clone was picked up one time. The V call is TRBV4-2, the J call TRBJ2-5; 8 nucleotides match TRBD2. This CDR3 region has 17 residues. The V gene's germline CDR1 is LGHNA and CDR2 YNFKEQ. Trimming took 2 bases from V and 4 from J; bases not matched to a gene: 12. DNA for the CDR3: TGTGCCAGCAGCCAACCACTAGCGGAGGGAACCAGAGAGACCCAGTACTTC. Amino acid sequence: CASSQPLAEGTRETQYF.

The V and J genes are TRBV18 and TRBJ2-3; D is uncertain. The CDR3 has 13 residues. Trimming left V 4 bases short and J 2 bases short, with 7 bases between. The germline gives CDR1 KGHSH, CDR2 LQKENI. Here the CDR3 DNA reads TGTGCCAGCTCACAGGTTACCACAGATACGCAGTATTTT. Protein: CASSQVTTDTQYF. The variable domain in full, with the rest retrieved from reference TRBV18 and TRBJ2-3, is NAGVMQNPRHLVRRRGQEARLRCSPMKGHSHVYWYRQLPEEGLKFMVYLQKENIIDESGMPKERFSAEFPKEGPSILRIQQVVRGDSAAYFCASSQVTTDTQYFGPGTRLTVL.

The genes are TRBV14 and TRBJ2-5; TRBD2 agrees at 7 bases. In germline, CDR1 is SGHDN, CDR2 FVKESK. CDR3 length equals 16 residues. The V gene end was trimmed by 3 bases and the J gene end by 4 bases; junction bases not matched to a gene: 11. The CDR3 DNA is TGTGCCAGCAGCCAGTTTGATCGGGAGGTGGGAGAGACCCAGTACTTC. The encoded protein is CASSQFDREVGETQYF.

The chain uses TRBV28 and TRBJ1-3; 10 bases are a match to TRBD1. The CDR3 extends over 15 amino acids. Germline values: CDR1 MDHEN, CDR2 SYDVKM. V gave up 5 bases and J gave up 4 bases; unmatched junction bases: 5. The CDR3 reads CASSRQGARGNTIYF. CDR3 DNA sequence: TGTGCCAGCAGTCGACAGGGGGCGCGAGGAAACACCATATATTTT.

This rearrangement joins TRBV5-1 to TRBJ2-7, with 12 bases aligning to TRBD1. This CDR3 contains 17 residues. From germline, CDR1 is SGHRS and CDR2 YFSETQ. Trimming took 7 bases from V and 3 from J; bases not matched to a gene: 14. The CDR3 coding sequence is TGCGCCAGCCAGAGGCTCCCGGGACAGGGGGCGGTCTACGAGCAGTACTTC. Its translation: CASQRLPGQGAVYEQYF.

CDR3 sequence reads: CASRPTDRQSGNTIYF. CDR3 coding DNA: TGTGCCAGCAGGCCGACGGACAGACAATCTGGAAACACCATATATTTT. The rearrangement joins TRBV27 to TRBJ1-3; D possibly corresponds to TRBD1 (6 bases). Germline V gives CDR1 MNHEY, CDR2 SMNVEV (reference sequence). Trimming removed 6 bases at V and 1 base at J, with 16 bases between. The length of the CDR3 is 16 residues.

This chain joins TRBV5-1 and TRBJ1-2; 7 bases fit TRBD1. V lost 0 bases, J lost 4 bases, and 3 bases stayed unmatched. The CDR3 spans 14 residues. The germline V gene has CDR1 SGHRS and CDR2 YFSETQ. CDR3 residues: CASSLGQGRYGYTF. The CDR3 nucleotides read TGCGCCAGCAGCTTGGGACAGGGTCGCTATGGCTACACCTTC.

The rearrangement links TRBV23-1 to TRBJ1-2; D unclear. TRBV23-1 falls under the ORF class, with uncertain function. The CDR3 length is 15 residues. The germline V and J ends were trimmed by 4 bases and 4 bases, with 16 bases remaining between them. The CDR3 DNA follows: TGCGCCAGCAGTCTTCCGCCAGACTCAGCCTATGGCTACACCTTC. This translates into CASSLPPDSAYGYTF.

This clone was detected once. This chain uses TRBV19 with TRBJ1-1; D remains unclear. V was clipped by 5 bases and J by 1 base, with 14 bases between them. Germline values: CDR1 LNHDA, CDR2 SQIVND (reference sequence). There are 15 residues in the CDR3. The CDR3 region has the DNA TGTGCCAGTAGTTCCCCTTCCCAAGAGAACACTGAAGCTTTCTTT. As protein: CASSSPSQENTEAFF.